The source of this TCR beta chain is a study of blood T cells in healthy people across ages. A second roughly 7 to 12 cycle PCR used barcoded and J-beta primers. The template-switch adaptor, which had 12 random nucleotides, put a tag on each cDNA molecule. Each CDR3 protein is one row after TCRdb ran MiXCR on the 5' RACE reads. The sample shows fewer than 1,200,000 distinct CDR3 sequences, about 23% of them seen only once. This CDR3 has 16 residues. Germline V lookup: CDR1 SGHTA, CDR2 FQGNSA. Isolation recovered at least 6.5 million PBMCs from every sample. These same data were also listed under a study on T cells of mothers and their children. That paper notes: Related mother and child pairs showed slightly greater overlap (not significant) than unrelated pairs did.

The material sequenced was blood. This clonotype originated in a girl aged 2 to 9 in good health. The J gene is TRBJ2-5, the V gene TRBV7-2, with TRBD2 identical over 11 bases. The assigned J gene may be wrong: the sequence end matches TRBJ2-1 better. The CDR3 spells CASSFSGGAKVNEQFF. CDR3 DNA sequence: TGTGCCAGCAGCTTTAGCGGGGGGGCCAAGGTCAATGAGCAGTTCTTC.